This T cell receptor beta chain was found in a study of siplizumab effects on memory and regulatory T cells. General study results and limits: The average Treg-derived proportion among mappable alloreactive CD4+ clones was roughly 69% with siplizumab versus about 27% in controls. Only a minor fraction of alloreactive clones mapped to unstimulated subsets.

For this clone: Its matching antigen is unknown.

V was clipped by 7 bases and J by 5 bases, with 17 bases between them. The CDR3 has 15 amino acids. Germline CDR1 reads MNHNY; CDR2 reads SVGAGI (reference sequence). Assay used: immunoSEQ multiplex PCR; TCRdb lists only in-frame clones, some missing. The table has tens of thousands of clones, 85% to 95% seen once. The V gene is TRBV6-6, the J gene TRBJ1-4; no reliable D call. The TCR sequence derives from a human donor in good health. The specimen sequenced was non-Treg CD4+ T cells sorted from blood. The CDR3 here is CASTEDPGRNEKLFF. The DNA for the CDR3 is TGTGCCAGCACCGAGGACCCGGGCCGAAATGAAAAACTGTTTTTT.